A single T cell receptor beta chain is shown here with its context. What antigen it recognizes has not been identified. No base qualities exist here, and no much larger clone lies one base off it. TCRbeta CDR3 regions were amplified from genomic DNA using the immunoSEQ Assay, a bias-controlled multiplex PCR. The original methods were these. Within the assay, amplification of reference gene primers was used to estimate how many nucleated cells each sample contained. To quantify the absolute abundance of each unique TCRbeta CDR3 rearrangement, sequence reads were collapsed and filtered. For each sample, productive Simpson clonality was calculated as the square root of Simpson's diversity index across productive rearrangements. Not all clones reach the TCRdb copy of this immuneACCESS table, which keeps in-frame sequences only. Checked studies attribute under half of the gap to unresolved V genes and leave the rest unexplained. The DNA was the basis for D and trimming; V, J and clone size are from that table. This sample holds a few hundred thousand clones; approximately 90% were observed only once. The ten biggest clones cover about a tenth of the sample.

Taken from the germline V gene, the CDR1 and CDR2 loops are SGHVS and FNYEAQ. The CDR3 has 15 amino acids, counting the end cysteine and phenylalanine. CDR3 DNA only is kept here, 45 bases in frame from base 1. The germline V and J ends show losses of 4 bases and 6 bases respectively, and no gene match explains 6 bases of the junction. This specimen belongs to a study of blood T cell repertoires in COVID-19 (dated by TCRdb to the early 2020s). About the full investigation: Samples from collaborators originated in the United States, Italy and Spain and spanned both the acute and convalescent phases of COVID-19. The material from the prospective study consisted of cDNA or gDNA derived from T cells, B-cell-depleted T cells, or PBMCs. Subjects who had been exposed to COVID-19, were actively infected with it, or had recovered from it provided the deeply sampled blood TCRbeta repertoires that made up the dataset. The repertoires were released in a freely available public database intended as a resource for research on the immune response to SARS-CoV-2. The samples were drawn from the first 160 participants of the ongoing ImmuneRACE study and from 950 to 1,500 subjects provided by 6 global collaborators. A de-identified subject ID, COVID-19 status, age in years and sex were almost always included in the sample metadata. HLA class I and class II types, where available, came from metadata supplied by the sample provider rather than from assay-based typing. Overall study outcomes, separate from this receptor: The amount of clinical and demographic metadata varied by source and participant and was provided uncurated.

In Seattle, one collaborating source enrolled patients while the infection was active and tracked those patients longitudinally over the course of disease. Collaborating institutions collected whole blood in K2EDTA tubes following their own protocols. For TCRbeta analysis, collaborators shipped samples as frozen whole blood, isolated PBMCs, or DNA extracted from either of those sample types. The chain joins TRBV7-6 to TRBJ2-7; the central 13 bases match TRBD2. This TCR derives from a woman aged 45-65 years with COVID-19, enrolled during active disease. The sequenced sample was peripheral blood. This receptor has the CDR3 CASSSGTSGVAEQYF. The DNA sequence is TGTGCCAGCAGCTCCGGGACTAGCGGGGTAGCCGAGCAGTACTTC.